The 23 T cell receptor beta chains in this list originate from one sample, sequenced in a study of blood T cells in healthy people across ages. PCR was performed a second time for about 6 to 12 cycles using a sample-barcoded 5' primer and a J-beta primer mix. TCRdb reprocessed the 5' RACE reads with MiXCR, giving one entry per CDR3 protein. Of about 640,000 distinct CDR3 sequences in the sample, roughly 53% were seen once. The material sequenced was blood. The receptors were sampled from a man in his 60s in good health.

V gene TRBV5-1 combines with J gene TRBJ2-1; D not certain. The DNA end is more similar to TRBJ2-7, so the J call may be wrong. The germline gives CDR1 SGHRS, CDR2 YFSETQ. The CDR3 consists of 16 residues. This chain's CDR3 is CASSFTMASSYNEQYF. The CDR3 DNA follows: TGCGCCAGCAGCTTTACAATGGCCAGCTCCTACAATGAGCAGTACTTC.

As DNA, the CDR3 is TGCGCCAGCAGTCATGGTATCGGACTCACAGATACGCAGTATTTT. It specifies CASSHGIGLTDTQYF. The rearrangement joins TRBV5-1 to TRBJ2-3; perhaps TRBD2 as D (5 bases). The CDR3 extends over 15 amino acids. V was trimmed by 5 bases and J by 2 bases, leaving 15 bases between them. CDR1 and CDR2 (germline): SGHRS, YFSETQ.

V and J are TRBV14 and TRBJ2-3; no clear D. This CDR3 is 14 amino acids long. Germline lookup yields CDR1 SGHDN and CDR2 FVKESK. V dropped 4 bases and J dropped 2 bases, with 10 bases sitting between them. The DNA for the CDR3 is TGTGCCAGCAGCCGTTGGGTCGACACAGATACGCAGTATTTT. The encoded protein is CASSRWVDTDTQYF.

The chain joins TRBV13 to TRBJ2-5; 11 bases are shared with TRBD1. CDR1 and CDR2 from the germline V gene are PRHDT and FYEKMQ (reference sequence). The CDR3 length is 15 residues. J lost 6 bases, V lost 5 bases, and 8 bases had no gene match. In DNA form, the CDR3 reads TGTGCCAGCAGCAAGACAGGACAGGGGGCAAAGACCCAGTACTTC. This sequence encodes CASSKTGQGAKTQYF.

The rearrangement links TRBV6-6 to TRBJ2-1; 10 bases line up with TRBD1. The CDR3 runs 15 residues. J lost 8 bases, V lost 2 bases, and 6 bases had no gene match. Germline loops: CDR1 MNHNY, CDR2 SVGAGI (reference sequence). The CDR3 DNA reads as TGTGCCAGCAGTTACCCCGGACAGGGGGGCGATGAGCAGTTCTTC. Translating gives CASSYPGQGGDEQFF.

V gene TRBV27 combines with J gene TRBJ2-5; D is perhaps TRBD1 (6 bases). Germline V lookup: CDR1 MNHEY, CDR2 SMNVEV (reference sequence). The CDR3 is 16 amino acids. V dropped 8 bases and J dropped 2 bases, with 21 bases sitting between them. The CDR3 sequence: CASPPGTPRRQETQYF. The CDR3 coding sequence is TGTGCCAGCCCTCCCGGGACACCAAGGCGTCAAGAGACCCAGTACTTC.

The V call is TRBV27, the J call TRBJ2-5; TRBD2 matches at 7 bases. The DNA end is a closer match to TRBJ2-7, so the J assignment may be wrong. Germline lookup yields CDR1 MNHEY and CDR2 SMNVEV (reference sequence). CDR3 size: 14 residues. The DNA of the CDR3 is TGTGCCAGCAGTTTAGGGGGGGACTCAAACGAGCAGTACTTC. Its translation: CASSLGGDSNEQYF.

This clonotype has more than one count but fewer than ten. CDR3 nucleotides: TGCAGCGTTGAAAGCGGGGGAGCGGGGGCCAACGTCCTGACTTTC. Translation: CSVESGGAGANVLTF. The V and J genes are TRBV29-1 and TRBJ2-6, with 8 bases lining up with TRBD2. After removal of 2 bases from V and 4 bases from J, the junction contained 4 bases not matched to a gene. Germline V gene sequence: CDR1 SQVTM, CDR2 ANQGSEA. This CDR3 is 15 amino acids long.

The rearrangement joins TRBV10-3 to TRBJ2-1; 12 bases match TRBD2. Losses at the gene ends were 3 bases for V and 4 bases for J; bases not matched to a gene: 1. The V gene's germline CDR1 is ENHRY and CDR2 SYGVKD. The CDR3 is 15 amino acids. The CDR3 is CAISDTSGGYNEQFF. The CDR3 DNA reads TGTGCCATCAGTGATACTAGCGGGGGGTACAATGAGCAGTTCTTC.

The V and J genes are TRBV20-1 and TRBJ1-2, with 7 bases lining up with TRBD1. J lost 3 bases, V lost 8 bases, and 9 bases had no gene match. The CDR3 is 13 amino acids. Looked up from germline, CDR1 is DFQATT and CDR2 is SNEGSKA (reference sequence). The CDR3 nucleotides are TGCAGTACTCGGACAGGTCGTGACTATGGCTACACCTTC. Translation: CSTRTGRDYGYTF.

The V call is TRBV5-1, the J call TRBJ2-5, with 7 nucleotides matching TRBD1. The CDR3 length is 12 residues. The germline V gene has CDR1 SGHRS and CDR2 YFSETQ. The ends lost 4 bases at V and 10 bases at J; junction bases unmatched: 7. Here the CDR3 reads CASSIQGDGQYF. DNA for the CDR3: TGCGCCAGCAGCATCCAGGGGGACGGCCAGTACTTC.

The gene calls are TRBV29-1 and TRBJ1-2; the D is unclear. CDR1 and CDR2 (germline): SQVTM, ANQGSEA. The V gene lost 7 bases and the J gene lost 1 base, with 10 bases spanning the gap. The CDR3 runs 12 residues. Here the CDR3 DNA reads TGCAGCGGCGGGAATAATAACTATGGCTACACCTTC. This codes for CSGGNNNYGYTF.

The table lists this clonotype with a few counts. The CDR3 loop is CASSFPGTGSGYTF. As DNA, the CDR3 is TGCGCCAGCAGCTTCCCCGGGACAGGGTCTGGCTACACCTTC. This chain joins TRBV5-1 and TRBJ1-2; 9 nucleotides match TRBD1. Trimming took 2 bases from V and 7 from J; bases not matched to a gene: 6. Germline V lookup: CDR1 SGHRS, CDR2 YFSETQ. The CDR3 has 14 residues. Together with reference TRBV5-1 and TRBJ1-2, the CDR3 gives the full variable domain: KAGVTQTPRYLIKTRGQQVTLSCSPISGHRSVSWYQQTPGQGLQFLFEYFSETQRNKGNFPGRFSGRQFSNSRSEMNVSTLELGDSALYLCASSFPGTGSGYTFGSGTRLTVV.

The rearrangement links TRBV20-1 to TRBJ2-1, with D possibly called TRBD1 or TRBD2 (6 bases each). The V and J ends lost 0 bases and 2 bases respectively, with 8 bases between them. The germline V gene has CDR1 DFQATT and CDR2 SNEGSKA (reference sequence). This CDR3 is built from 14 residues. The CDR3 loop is CSARDGGTYNEQFF. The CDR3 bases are TGCAGTGCTAGAGACGGGGGCACCTACAATGAGCAGTTCTTC.

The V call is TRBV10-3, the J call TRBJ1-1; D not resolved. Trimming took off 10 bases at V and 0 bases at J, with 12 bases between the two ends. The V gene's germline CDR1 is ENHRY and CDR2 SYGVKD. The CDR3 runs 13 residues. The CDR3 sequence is CATKRPMNTEAFF. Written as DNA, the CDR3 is TGTGCCACTAAAAGACCTATGAACACTGAAGCTTTCTTT.

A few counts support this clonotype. CDR3 nucleotides: TGTGCCAGCAGCTCCCCTAGCGGGGCCTCCGAGACCCAGTACTTC. It is translated as CASSSPSGASETQYF. This chain links TRBV5-6 with TRBJ2-5; 9 bases are shared with TRBD2. The germline CDR1 and CDR2 sequences are SGHDT and YYEEEE. Trimming at V came to 3 bases and at J to 5 bases, leaving 8 bases not matched to a gene. The CDR3 loop spans 15 amino acids.

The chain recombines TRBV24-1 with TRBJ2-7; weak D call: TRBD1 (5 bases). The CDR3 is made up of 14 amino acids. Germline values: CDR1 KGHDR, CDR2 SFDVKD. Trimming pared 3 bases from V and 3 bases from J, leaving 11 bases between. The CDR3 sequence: CATSDQAGIYEQYF. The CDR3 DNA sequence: TGTGCCACCAGTGATCAAGCAGGGATCTACGAGCAGTACTTC.

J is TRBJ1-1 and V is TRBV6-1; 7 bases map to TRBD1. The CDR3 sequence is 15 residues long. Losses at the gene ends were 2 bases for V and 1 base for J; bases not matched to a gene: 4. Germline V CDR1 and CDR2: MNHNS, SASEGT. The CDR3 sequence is CASSELDRRNTEAFF. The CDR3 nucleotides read TGTGCCAGCAGTGAACTGGACAGGAGGAACACTGAAGCTTTCTTT.

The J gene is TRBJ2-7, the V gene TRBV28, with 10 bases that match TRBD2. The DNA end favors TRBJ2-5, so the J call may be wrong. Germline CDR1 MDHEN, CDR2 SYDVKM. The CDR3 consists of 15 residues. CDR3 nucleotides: TGTGCCAGCAGTTTGAGCGGGGGGGCCTTGGAGACCCAGTACTTC. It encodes CASSLSGGALETQYF.

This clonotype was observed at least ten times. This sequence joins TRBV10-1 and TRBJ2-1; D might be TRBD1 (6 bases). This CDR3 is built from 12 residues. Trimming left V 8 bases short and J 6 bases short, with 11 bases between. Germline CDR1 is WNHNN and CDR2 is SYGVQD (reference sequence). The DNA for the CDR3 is TGCGCCAGCCAGGGGTTAGGCAATGAGCAGTTCTTC. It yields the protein CASQGLGNEQFF.

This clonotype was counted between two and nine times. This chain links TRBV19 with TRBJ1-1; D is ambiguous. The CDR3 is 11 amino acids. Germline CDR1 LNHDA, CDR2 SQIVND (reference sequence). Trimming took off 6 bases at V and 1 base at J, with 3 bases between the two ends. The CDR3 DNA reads TGTGCCAGTAGGGAGAACACTGAAGCTTTCTTT. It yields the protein CASRENTEAFF.

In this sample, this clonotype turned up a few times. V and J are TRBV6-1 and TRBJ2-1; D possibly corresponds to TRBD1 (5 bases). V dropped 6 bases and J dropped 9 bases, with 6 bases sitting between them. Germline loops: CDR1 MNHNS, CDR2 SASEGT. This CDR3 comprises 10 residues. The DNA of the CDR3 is TGTGCCAGCAGCACAGGTGAGCAGTTCTTC. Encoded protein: CASSTGEQFF.

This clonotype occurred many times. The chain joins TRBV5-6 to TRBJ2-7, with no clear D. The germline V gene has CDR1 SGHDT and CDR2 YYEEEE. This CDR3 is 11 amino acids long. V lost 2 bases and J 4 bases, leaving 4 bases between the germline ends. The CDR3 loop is CASSFEYEQYF. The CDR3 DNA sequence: TGTGCCAGCAGCTTTGAATACGAGCAGTACTTC.